This T cell receptor (beta chain) was recorded in a study of blood T cell repertoires in COVID-19. Study in general: Italy, Spain and the United States were the sources of the convalescent and acute COVID-19 samples. Sample material is recorded as cDNA or gDNA derived from T cells, B-cell-depleted T cells, or PBMCs.

V gave up 6 bases and J gave up 2 bases, with 14 bases separating them. The CDR3 is 14 residues long. Per the germline V gene, CDR1 is MDHEN and CDR2 is SYDVKM. In Seattle, patients joined the study during active infection and were tracked longitudinally. In the original analysis: Amplified reference gene primers provided the basis for estimating nucleated cell counts. Produced via immunoSEQ multiplex PCR; TCRdb's table is partial and in-frame only. V, J and clone size were drawn from that table, and D and trimming were deduced from the DNA. The sample lists about 80,000 clones, just under 80% occurring once.

J is TRBJ2-7 and V is TRBV28; D perhaps matches TRBD2 (5 bases). Sequences were obtained from peripheral blood. The sequence was obtained from a man between 60 and 75 years old with COVID-19, enrolled during active disease. In DNA form, the CDR3 reads TGTGCCAGCAGCCTCGGACTCTCCCCCTACGAGCAGTACTTC. Translating it yields CASSLGLSPYEQYF.